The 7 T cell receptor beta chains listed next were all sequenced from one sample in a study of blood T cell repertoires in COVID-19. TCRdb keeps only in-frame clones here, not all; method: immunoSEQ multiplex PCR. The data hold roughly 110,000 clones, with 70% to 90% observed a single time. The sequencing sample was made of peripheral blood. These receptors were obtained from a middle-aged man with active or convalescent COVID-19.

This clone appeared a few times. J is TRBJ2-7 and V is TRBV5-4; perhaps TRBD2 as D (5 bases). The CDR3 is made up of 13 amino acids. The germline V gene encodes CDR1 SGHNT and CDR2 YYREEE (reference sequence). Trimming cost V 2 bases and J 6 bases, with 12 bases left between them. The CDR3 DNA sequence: TGTGCCAGCAGCTTCGGGCTAGCTAGCGAGCAGTACTTC. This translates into CASSFGLASEQYF.

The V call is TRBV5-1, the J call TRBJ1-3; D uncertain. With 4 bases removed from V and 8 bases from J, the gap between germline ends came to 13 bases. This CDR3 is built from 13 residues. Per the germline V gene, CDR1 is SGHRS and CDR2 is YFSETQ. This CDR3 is CASSPRLTHTIYF. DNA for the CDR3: TGCGCCAGCAGCCCCAGACTGACCCACACCATATATTTT.

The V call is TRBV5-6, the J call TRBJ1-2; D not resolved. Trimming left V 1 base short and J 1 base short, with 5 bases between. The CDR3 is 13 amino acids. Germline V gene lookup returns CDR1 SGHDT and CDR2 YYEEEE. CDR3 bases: TGTGCCAGCAGCTTGCCTAATAACTATGGCTACACCTTC. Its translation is CASSLPNNYGYTF.

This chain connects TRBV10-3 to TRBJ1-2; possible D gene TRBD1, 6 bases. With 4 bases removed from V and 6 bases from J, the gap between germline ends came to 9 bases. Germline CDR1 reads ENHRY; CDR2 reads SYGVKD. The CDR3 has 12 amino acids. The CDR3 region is CAISGGGNGYTF. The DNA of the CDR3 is TGTGCCATCAGTGGGGGGGGCAATGGCTACACCTTC.

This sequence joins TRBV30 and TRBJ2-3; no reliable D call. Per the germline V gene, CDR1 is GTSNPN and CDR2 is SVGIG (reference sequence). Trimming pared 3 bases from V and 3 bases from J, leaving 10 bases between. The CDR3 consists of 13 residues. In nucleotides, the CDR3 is TGTGCCTGGAGCTTCGGGTGGACAGATACGCAGTATTTT. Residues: CAWSFGWTDTQYF.

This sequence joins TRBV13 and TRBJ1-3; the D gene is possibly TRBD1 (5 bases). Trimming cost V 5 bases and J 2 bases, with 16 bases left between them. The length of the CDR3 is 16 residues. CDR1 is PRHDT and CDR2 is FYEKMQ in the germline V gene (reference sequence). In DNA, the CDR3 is TGTGCCAGCAGCAGGCGGGAGGGGCAGGCTGGAAACACCATATATTTT. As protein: CASSRREGQAGNTIYF.

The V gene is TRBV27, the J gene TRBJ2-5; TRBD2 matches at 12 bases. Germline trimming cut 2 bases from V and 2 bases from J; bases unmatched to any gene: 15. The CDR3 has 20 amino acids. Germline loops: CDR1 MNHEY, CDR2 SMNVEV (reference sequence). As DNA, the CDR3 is TGTGCCAGCAGTTTACGGAGACCGGGACTAGCGGGTCTCATACAAGAGACCCAGTACTTC. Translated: CASSLRRPGLAGLIQETQYF.